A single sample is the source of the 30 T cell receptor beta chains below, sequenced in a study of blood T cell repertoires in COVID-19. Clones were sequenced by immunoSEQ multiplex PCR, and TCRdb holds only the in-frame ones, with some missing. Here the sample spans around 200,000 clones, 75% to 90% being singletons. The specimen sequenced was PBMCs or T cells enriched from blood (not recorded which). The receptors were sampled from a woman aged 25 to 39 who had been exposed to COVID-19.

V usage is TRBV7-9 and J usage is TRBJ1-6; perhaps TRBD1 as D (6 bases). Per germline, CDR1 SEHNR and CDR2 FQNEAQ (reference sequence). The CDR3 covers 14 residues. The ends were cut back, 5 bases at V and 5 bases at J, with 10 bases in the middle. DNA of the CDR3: TGTGCCAGCAGCCGAACAGGGAATAATTCACCCCTCCACTTT. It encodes CASSRTGNNSPLHF.

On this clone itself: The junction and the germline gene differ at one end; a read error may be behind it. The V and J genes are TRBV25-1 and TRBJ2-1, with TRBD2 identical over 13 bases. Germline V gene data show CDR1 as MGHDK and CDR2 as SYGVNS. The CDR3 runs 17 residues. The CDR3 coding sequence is TGTGCTAGCAGTGAATCTGGGACTAGCGGGGTAACCAATGAGCAGTTCTTC. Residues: CASSESGTSGVTNEQFF.

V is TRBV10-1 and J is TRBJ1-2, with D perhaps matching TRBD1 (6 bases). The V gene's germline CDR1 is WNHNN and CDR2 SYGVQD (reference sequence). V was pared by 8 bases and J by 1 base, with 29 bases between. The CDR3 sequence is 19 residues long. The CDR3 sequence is CASRVSGQGKEWGNYGYTF. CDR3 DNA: TGCGCCAGCCGCGTGTCTGGTCAGGGGAAAGAGTGGGGTAACTATGGCTACACCTTC.

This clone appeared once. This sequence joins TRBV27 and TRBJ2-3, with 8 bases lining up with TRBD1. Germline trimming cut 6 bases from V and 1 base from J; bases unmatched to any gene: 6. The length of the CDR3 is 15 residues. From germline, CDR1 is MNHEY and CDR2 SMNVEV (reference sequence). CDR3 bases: TGTGCCAGCAGAAGGCCGGGACAGGGCACAGATACGCAGTATTTT. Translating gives CASRRPGQGTDTQYF.

In DNA form, the CDR3 reads TGCGCCAGCAGCTTTGGTCAGGGGGCTGTGGAGACCCAGTACTTC. Its translation: CASSFGQGAVETQYF. The V and J genes are TRBV5-1 and TRBJ2-5, with 8 bases fitting TRBD1. The CDR3 sequence is 15 residues long. With 2 bases clipped from V and 5 bases from J, the junction kept 8 bases outside the gene matches. Germline V lookup: CDR1 SGHRS, CDR2 YFSETQ.

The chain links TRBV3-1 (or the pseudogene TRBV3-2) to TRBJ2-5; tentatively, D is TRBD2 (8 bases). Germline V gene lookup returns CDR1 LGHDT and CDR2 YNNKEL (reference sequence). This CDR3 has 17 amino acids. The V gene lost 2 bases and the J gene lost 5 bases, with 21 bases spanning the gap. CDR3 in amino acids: CASSQSGLVGRGETQYF. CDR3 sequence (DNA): TGTGCCAGCAGCCAATCGGGACTAGTCGGCAGGGGGGAGACCCAGTACTTC.

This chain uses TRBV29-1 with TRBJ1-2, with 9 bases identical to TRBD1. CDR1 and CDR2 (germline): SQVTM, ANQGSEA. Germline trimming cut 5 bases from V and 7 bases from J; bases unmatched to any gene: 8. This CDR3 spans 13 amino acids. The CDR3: CSVLDRGEGGYTF. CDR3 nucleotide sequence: TGCAGCGTTTTGGACAGGGGTGAAGGTGGCTACACCTTC.

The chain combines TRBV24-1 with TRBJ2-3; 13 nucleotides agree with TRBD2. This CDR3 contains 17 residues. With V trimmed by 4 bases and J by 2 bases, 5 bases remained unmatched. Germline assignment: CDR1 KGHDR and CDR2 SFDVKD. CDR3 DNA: TGTGCCACCAGTGACAGGACTAGCGGGGGCCTCACAGATACGCAGTATTTT. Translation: CATSDRTSGGLTDTQYF.

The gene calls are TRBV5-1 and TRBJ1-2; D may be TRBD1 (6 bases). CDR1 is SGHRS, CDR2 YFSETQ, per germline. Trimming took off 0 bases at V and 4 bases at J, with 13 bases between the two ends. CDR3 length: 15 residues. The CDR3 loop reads CASSLVDRPTYGYTF. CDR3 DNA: TGCGCCAGCAGCTTGGTCGACAGGCCGACCTATGGCTACACCTTC.

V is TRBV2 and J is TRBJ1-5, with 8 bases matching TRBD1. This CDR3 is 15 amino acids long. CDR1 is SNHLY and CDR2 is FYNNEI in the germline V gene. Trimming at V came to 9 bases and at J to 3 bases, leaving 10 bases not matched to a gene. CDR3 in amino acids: CASRPEDRDNQPQHF. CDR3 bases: TGTGCCAGTCGGCCTGAGGACAGGGACAATCAGCCCCAGCATTTT.

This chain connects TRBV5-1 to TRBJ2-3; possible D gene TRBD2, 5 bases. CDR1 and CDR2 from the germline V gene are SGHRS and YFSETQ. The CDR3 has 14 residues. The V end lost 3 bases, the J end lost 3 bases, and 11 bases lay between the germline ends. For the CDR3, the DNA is TGCGCCAGCAGCTACTCCTCGGGGACAGATACGCAGTATTTT. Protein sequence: CASSYSSGTDTQYF.

The CDR3, as DNA: TGTGCCACGAACCCGAGATCCACCGGAGTCTACGGAAACACCATATATTTT. Protein: CATNPRSTGVYGNTIYF. V is TRBV19 and J is TRBJ1-3; no clear D. CDR3 length equals 17 residues. The V end lost 10 bases, the J end lost 4 bases, and 26 bases lay between the germline ends. Germline V lookup: CDR1 LNHDA, CDR2 SQIVND (reference sequence).

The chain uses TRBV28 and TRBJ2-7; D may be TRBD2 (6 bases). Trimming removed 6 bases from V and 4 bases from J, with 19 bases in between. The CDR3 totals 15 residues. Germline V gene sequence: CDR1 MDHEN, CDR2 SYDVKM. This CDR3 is CASRTGGSQPYEQYF. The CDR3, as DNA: TGTGCCAGCAGGACCGGGGGTAGCCAACCTTACGAGCAGTACTTC.

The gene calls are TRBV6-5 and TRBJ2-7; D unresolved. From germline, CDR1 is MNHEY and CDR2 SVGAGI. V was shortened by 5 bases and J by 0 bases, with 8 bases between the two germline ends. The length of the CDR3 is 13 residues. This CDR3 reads CASSTQDSYEQYF. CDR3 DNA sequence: TGTGCCAGCAGTACGCAGGACTCCTACGAGCAGTACTTC.

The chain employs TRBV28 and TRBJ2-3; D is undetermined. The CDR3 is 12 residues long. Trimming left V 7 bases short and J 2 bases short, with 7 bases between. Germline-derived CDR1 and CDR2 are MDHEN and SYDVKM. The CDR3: CASNFNTDTQYF. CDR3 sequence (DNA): TGTGCCAGCAATTTTAACACAGATACGCAGTATTTT.

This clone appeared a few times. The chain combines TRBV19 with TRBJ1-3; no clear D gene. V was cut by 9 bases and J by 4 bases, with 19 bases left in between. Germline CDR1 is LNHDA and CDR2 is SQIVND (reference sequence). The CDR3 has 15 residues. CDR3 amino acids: CASSTGSRGGNTIYF. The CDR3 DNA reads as TGTGCCAGCTCGACCGGGTCCCGAGGAGGAAACACCATATATTTT.

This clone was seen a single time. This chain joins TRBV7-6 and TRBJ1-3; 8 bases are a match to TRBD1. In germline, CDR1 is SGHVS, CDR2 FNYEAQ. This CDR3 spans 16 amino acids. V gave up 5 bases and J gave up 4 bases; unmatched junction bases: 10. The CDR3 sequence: CASSPRSGGWGNTIYF. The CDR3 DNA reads TGTGCCAGCAGCCCGCGATCAGGGGGCTGGGGAAACACCATATATTTT.

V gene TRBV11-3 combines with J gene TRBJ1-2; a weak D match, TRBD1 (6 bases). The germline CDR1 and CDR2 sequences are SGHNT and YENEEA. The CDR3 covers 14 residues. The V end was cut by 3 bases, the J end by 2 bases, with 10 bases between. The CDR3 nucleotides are TGTGCCAGCAGCTTCGGGCAGGGGAACTATGGCTACACCTTC. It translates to CASSFGQGNYGYTF.

DNA for the CDR3: TGTGCCAGCAGAGCCCGGACAGCTGGAAACACCATATATTTT. Amino acids: CASRARTAGNTIYF. This chain uses TRBV6-5 with TRBJ1-3; possibly TRBD1 for D (6 bases). V was trimmed by 6 bases and J by 2 bases, leaving 11 bases between them. The CDR3 length is 14 residues. Looked up from germline, CDR1 is MNHEY and CDR2 is SVGAGI.

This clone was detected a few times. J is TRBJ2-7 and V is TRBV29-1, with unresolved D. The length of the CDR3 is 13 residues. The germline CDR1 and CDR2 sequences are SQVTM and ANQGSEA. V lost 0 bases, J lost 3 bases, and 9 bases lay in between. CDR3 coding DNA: TGCAGCGTTGAAGATGGGCCAGACTACGAGCAGTACTTC. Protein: CSVEDGPDYEQYF.

The CDR3 here is CASTAVGAPYNEQFF. CDR3 sequence (DNA): TGTGCCAGCACCGCCGTGGGGGCCCCCTACAATGAGCAGTTCTTC. J is TRBJ2-1 and V is TRBV9; weak D call: TRBD1 (6 bases). Germline CDR1 and CDR2: SGDLS and YYNGEE. With 6 bases removed from V and 2 bases from J, the gap between germline ends came to 15 bases. CDR3 size: 15 residues.

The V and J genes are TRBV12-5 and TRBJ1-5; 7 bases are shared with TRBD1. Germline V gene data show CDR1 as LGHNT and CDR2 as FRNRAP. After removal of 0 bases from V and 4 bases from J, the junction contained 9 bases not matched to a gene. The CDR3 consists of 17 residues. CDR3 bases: TGTGCTAGTGGTTTGGTAGTTTCAGGGGGTATAAATCAGCCCCAGCATTTT. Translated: CASGLVVSGGINQPQHF.

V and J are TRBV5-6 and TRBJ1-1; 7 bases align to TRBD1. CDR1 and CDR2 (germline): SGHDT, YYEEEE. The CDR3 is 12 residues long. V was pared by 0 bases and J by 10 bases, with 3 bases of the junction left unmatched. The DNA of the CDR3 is TGTGCCAGCAGCTTGGGAACAGGGGTAGCTTTCTTT. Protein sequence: CASSLGTGVAFF.

The CDR3 protein is CASSDKQGAGETQYF. The DNA of the CDR3 is TGCGCCAGCAGCGATAAACAGGGGGCCGGGGAGACCCAGTACTTC. The J gene is TRBJ2-5, the V gene TRBV5-1, with 9 nucleotides matching TRBD1. The CDR3 covers 15 residues. The trim removed 4 bases at V and 5 bases at J, leaving 9 bases unmatched. The V gene's germline CDR1 is SGHRS and CDR2 YFSETQ. The entire variable domain, with the rest obtained from reference TRBV5-1 and TRBJ2-5, is as follows: KAGVTQTPRYLIKTRGQQVTLSCSPISGHRSVSWYQQTPGQGLQFLFEYFSETQRNKGNFPGRFSGRQFSNSRSEMNVSTLELGDSALYLCASSDKQGAGETQYFGPGTRLLVL.

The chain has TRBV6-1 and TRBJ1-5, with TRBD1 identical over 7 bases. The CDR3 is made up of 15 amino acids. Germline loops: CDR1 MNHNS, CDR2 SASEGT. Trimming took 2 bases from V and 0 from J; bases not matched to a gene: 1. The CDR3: CASSEQGVSNQPQHF. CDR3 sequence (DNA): TGTGCCAGCAGTGAACAGGGGGTTAGCAATCAGCCCCAGCATTTT.

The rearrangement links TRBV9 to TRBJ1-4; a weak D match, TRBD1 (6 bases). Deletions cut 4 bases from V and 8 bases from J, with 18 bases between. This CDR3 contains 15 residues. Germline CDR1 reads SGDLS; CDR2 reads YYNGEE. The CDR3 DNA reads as TGTGCCAGCAGCATGGGGGGGCAGGGAAACGAAAAACTGTTTTTT. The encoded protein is CASSMGGQGNEKLFF.

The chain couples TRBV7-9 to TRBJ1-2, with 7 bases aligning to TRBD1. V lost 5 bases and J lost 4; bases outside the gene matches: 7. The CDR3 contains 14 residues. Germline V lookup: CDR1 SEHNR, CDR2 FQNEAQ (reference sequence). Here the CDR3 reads CASSARGPGYGYTF. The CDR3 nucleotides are TGTGCCAGCAGCGCGAGGGGGCCTGGCTATGGCTACACCTTC.

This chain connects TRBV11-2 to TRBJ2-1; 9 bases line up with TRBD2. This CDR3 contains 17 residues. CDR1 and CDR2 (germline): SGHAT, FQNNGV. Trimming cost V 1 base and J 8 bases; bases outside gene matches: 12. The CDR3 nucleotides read TGTGCCAGCAGCTTAGTAGGGACTTTTAGCGGGGGCCATGAGCAGTTCTTC. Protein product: CASSLVGTFSGGHEQFF.

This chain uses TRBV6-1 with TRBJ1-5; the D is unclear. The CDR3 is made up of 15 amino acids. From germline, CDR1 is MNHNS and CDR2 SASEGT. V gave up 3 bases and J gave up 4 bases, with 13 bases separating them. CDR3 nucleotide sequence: TGTGCCAGCAGTGATCTTGCGGACTTTAATCAGCCCCAGCATTTT. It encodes CASSDLADFNQPQHF.

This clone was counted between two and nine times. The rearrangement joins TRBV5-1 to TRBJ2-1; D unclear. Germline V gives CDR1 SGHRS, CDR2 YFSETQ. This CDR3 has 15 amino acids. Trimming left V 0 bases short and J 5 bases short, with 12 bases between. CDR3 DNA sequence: TGCGCCAGCAGCTTGGAGGAGCGCGCCCACAATGAGCAGTTCTTC. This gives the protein CASSLEERAHNEQFF.